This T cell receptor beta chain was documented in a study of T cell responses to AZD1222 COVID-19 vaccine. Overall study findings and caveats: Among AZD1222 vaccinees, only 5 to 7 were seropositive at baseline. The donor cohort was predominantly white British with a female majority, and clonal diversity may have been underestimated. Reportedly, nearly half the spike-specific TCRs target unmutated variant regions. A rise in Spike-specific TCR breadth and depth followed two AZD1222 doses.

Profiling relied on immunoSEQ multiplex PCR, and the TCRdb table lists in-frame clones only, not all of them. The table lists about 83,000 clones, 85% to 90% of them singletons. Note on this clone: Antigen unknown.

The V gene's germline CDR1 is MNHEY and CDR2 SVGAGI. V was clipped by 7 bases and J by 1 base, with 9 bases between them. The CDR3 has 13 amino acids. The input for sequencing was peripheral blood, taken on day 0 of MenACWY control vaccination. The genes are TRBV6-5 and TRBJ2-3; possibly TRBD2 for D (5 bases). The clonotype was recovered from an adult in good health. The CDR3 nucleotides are TGTGCCAGCATTGCCGGGGGCACAGATACGCAGTATTTT. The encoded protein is CASIAGGTDTQYF.